This section outlines one T cell receptor beta chain sequence together with its context. Antigen unknown. This record comes from a study of T cell responses to AZD1222 COVID-19 vaccine. Findings of the study overall: The sample set comprised mostly white British donors with more females, and clonal diversity was possibly underestimated.

Using immunoSEQ multiplex PCR, the repertoire was profiled, and TCRdb retains in-frame clones only, with some absent. The table has 65,000 to 85,000 clones, roughly nine tenths seen once. With 6 bases clipped from V and 11 bases from J, the junction kept 17 bases outside the gene matches. Germline CDR1 SGHAT, CDR2 FQNNGV. This CDR3 has 15 amino acids. The sequencing used peripheral blood, collected on day 0 of AZD1222 vaccination. J is TRBJ1-1 and V is TRBV11-2, with TRBD1 matching 8 bases. The source is an adult in good health. The CDR3 sequence is CASRRPGQDAFGAFF. The CDR3 DNA follows: TGTGCCAGCAGGAGGCCGGGACAGGATGCCTTTGGGGCTTTCTTT.